The 9 T cell receptor beta chains below come from one sample, sequenced in a study of blood T cell repertoires in COVID-19. Sequenced by immunoSEQ multiplex PCR; TCRdb stores in-frame clones only, minus some. There are 99,000 or so clones in the sample; around 90% occur only once, and approximately 5% lies in the top ten. Sequenced: peripheral blood. The receptor set was obtained from a human donor in a cohort sampled during active COVID-19.

This rearrangement joins TRBV5-4 to TRBJ1-1; a possible D gene is TRBD1 (5 bases). V was cut by 7 bases and J by 2 bases, with 18 bases left in between. The CDR3 contains 15 residues. CDR1 is SGHNT and CDR2 is YYREEE in the germline V gene (reference sequence). CDR3 protein: CASARGWQSNTEAFF. The CDR3 DNA follows: TGTGCCAGCGCCCGGGGGTGGCAAAGCAACACTGAAGCTTTCTTT.

The chain joins TRBV27 to TRBJ2-3; the D gene is possibly TRBD1 (5 bases). This CDR3 has 16 residues. V was cut by 4 bases and J by 2 bases, with 16 bases left in between. Germline V gives CDR1 MNHEY, CDR2 SMNVEV (reference sequence). The CDR3: CASSSADKSITDTQYF. The CDR3 bases are TGTGCCAGCAGTTCGGCGGACAAGAGCATCACAGATACGCAGTATTTT.

The chain is built from TRBV2 and TRBJ2-1, with 8 nucleotides matching TRBD2. V lost 7 bases and J lost 1; bases outside the gene matches: 6. This CDR3 region has 15 residues. Germline values: CDR1 SNHLY, CDR2 FYNNEI. The CDR3: CASTKLAGSYNEQFF. The CDR3, as DNA: TGTGCCAGCACCAAGTTAGCGGGGTCCTACAATGAGCAGTTCTTC. Combining the CDR3 with reference TRBV2 and TRBJ2-1 gives the whole variable domain EPEVTQTPSHQVTQMGQEVILRCVPISNHLYFYWYRQILGQKVEFLVSFYNNEISEKSEIFDDQFSVERPDGSNFTLKIRSTKLEDSAMYFCASTKLAGSYNEQFFGPGTRLTVL.

J is TRBJ2-7 and V is TRBV4-3, with a tentative D call TRBD2 (7 bases). With 2 bases removed from V and 7 bases from J, the gap between germline ends came to 15 bases. From germline, CDR1 is LGHNA and CDR2 YSLEER. The CDR3 contains 14 residues. The CDR3 loop is CASSQWGQGGEQYF. CDR3 in DNA: TGCGCCAGCAGCCAATGGGGGCAGGGAGGGGAGCAGTACTTC.

This chain connects TRBV19 to TRBJ2-3, with 13 positions matching TRBD2. The CDR3 contains 16 residues. CDR1 LNHDA and CDR2 SQIVND come from the germline V gene (reference sequence). The ends lost 4 bases at V and 7 bases at J; junction bases unmatched: 8. The CDR3 spells CASSSPGLAGAYTQYF. In nucleotides, the CDR3 is TGTGCCAGTAGTAGCCCCGGACTAGCGGGGGCTTATACGCAGTATTTT.

The rearrangement joins TRBV28 to TRBJ1-5; no clear D. Per germline, CDR1 MDHEN and CDR2 SYDVKM. The CDR3 spans 13 residues. The V and J ends lost 2 bases and 7 bases respectively, with 9 bases between them. The CDR3 DNA follows: TGTGCCAGCAGTTTAGGGCCCGGCCAGCCCCAGCATTTT. Translated: CASSLGPGQPQHF.

The chain recombines TRBV4-2 with TRBJ1-4, with D maybe TRBD1 (6 bases). This CDR3 has 16 amino acids. V was clipped by 3 bases and J by 4 bases, with 15 bases between them. Germline CDR1 LGHNA, CDR2 YNFKEQ. CDR3 bases: TGTGCCAGCAGCCAGCACCCACAGGGACATAATGAAAAACTGTTTTTT. It is translated as CASSQHPQGHNEKLFF.

The chain links TRBV5-5 to TRBJ2-1; 12 bases are a match to TRBD2. With 3 bases clipped from V and 3 bases from J, the junction kept 4 bases outside the gene matches. The CDR3 covers 16 residues. Germline CDR1 is SGHKS and CDR2 is YYEKEE (reference sequence). This CDR3 is CASSWTSGDIYNEQFF. CDR3 nucleotide sequence: TGTGCCAGCAGCTGGACTAGCGGGGACATCTACAATGAGCAGTTCTTC.

This clone is termed medium-sized. The chain joins TRBV11-2 to TRBJ2-7; D not resolved. With 6 bases removed from V and 6 bases from J, the gap between germline ends came to 9 bases. Germline V gene data show CDR1 as SGHAT and CDR2 as FQNNGV. The CDR3 contains 11 residues. CDR3 coding DNA: TGTGCCAGCAGGCGACTTACCGAGCAGTACTTC. Amino acids: CASRRLTEQYF.